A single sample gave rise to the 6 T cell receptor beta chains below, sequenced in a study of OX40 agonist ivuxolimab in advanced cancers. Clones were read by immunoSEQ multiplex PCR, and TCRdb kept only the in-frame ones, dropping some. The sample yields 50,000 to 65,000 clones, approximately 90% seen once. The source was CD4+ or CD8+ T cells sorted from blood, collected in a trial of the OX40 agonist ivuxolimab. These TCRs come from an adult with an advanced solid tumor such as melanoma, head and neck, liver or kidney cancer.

The CDR3 nucleotides read TGTGCCAGCAGTCCACGGACAGCCGTGGGCTACACCTTC. Its translation is CASSPRTAVGYTF. The chain recombines TRBV28 with TRBJ1-2; D might be TRBD1 (6 bases). The CDR3 loop spans 13 amino acids. Trimming took 5 bases from V and 8 from J, leaving 15 bases between them. Germline V gives CDR1 MDHEN, CDR2 SYDVKM.

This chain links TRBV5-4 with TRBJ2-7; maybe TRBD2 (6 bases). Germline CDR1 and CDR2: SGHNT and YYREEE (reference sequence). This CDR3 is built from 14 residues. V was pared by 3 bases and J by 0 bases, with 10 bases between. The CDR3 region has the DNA TGTGCCAGCAGCTCAGCGGGCCACTCCTACGAGCAGTACTTC. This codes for CASSSAGHSYEQYF.

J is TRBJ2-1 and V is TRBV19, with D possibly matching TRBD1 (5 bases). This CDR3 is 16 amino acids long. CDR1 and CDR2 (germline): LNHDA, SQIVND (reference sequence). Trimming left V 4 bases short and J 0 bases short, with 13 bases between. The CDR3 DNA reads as TGTGCCAGTAGTACTGACAGCTATAGCTCCTACAATGAGCAGTTCTTC. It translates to CASSTDSYSSYNEQFF.

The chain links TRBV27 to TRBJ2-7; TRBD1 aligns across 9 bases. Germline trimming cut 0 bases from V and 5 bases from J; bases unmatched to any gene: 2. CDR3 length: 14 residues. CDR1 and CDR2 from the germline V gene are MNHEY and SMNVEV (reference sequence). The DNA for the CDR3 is TGTGCCAGCAGTTTATCGGGACAGGGCCACGAGCAGTACTTC. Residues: CASSLSGQGHEQYF.

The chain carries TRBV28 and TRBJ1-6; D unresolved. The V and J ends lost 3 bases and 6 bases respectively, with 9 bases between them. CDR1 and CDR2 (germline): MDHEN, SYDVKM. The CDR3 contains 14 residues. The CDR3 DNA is TGTGCCAGCAGTTTTATGGGTCCTAATTCACCCCTCCACTTT. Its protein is CASSFMGPNSPLHF.

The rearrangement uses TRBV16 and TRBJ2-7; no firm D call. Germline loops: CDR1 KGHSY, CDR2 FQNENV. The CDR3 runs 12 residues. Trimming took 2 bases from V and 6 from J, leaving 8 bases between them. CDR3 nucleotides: TGTGCCAGCAGCCAAGATTTGCGCGAGCAGTACTTC. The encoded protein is CASSQDLREQYF.